This TCR beta chain was recovered during a study of identical twins. Study-level results: It was cross-sectional statistical analysis, not following the same donors, that the conclusions relied on.

Healthy Caucasians made up all donors. This clonotype turned up a few times. Its antigen is unidentified. A universal primer site was added by template switching, and unique molecular identifiers were carried by the cDNA. TCRdb itself ran the 5' RACE reads through MiXCR, one entry per CDR3 protein. The data show about 220,000 distinct CDR3 sequences, about 6.7% seen once. V lost 2 bases and J lost 7, with 12 bases in between. CDR1 and CDR2 (germline): MNHEY, SVGEGT. This CDR3 has 13 amino acids. The same specimen was also included in a second study, on T cells expressing NK-cell markers. That report notes: NKG2C+ dominant clonotypes from more than 5 donors made up roughly 1.0-7.0% of CD8+ T cells.

The origin of this receptor is a woman younger than 35 in good health. Sequenced sample: CD8+ T cells sorted from blood. The chain recombines TRBV6-2 or TRBV6-3 with TRBJ2-7; D is unclear. DNA for the CDR3: TGTGCCAGCAGTTACCATGATTTAGGGGAGCAGTACTTC. This sequence encodes CASSYHDLGEQYF.